The 32 T cell receptor beta chains in this list originate from one sample, sequenced in a study of cytomegalovirus exposure and HLA in healthy donors. With 60 Vbeta and 13 Jbeta primers, the PCR was carried out. Sequenced by immunoSEQ multiplex PCR; TCRdb stores in-frame clones only, minus some. This sample has 120,000 or so clones, with 77% found just once. Sequenced input: PBMCs. The origin of the receptors is a human donor in good health.

The rearrangement joins TRBV19 to TRBJ1-4; 8 bases are shared with TRBD1. The CDR3 sequence is 15 residues long. The germline V gene encodes CDR1 LNHDA and CDR2 SQIVND (reference sequence). J was trimmed by 7 bases and V by 6 bases; bases with no gene match: 10. In DNA form, the CDR3 reads TGTGCCAGTAGCCGTCTTCAGGGGGCGAGTGAAAAACTGTTTTTT. Residues: CASSRLQGASEKLFF.

The chain is built from TRBV28 and TRBJ1-2; D is possibly TRBD1 (5 bases). The CDR3 sequence is 16 residues long. Trimming cost V 4 bases and J 4 bases, with 19 bases left between them. Germline V gene lookup returns CDR1 MDHEN and CDR2 SYDVKM. The CDR3 region has the DNA TGTGCCAGCAGTTATCAGACAGTCTCCTATTCCTATGGCTACACCTTC. This gives the protein CASSYQTVSYSYGYTF.

The rearrangement uses TRBV4-1 and TRBJ1-2; D unresolved. The germline gives CDR1 MGHRA, CDR2 YSYEKL. The CDR3 extends over 15 amino acids. V was cut by 0 bases and J by 5 bases, with 13 bases left in between. CDR3 bases: TGCGCCAGCAGCCAAGATGGGAGGAGTAGTTATGGCTACACCTTC. Its protein is CASSQDGRSSYGYTF.

The genes are TRBV7-3 and TRBJ1-1, with 7 bases that match TRBD1. The CDR3 spans 14 residues. Unmatched junction bases numbered 7, after V lost 2 bases and J lost 7 bases. CDR1 and CDR2 (germline): SGHTA, FQGTGA. For the CDR3, the DNA is TGTGCCAGCAGCTTACAGGGGCAGGGGGGTGAAGCTTTCTTT. Amino acid sequence: CASSLQGQGGEAFF.

The V gene is TRBV7-6, the J gene TRBJ2-4, with D possibly TRBD2 on 6 matching bases. The V end lost 1 base, the J end lost 0 bases, and 10 bases lay between the germline ends. The CDR3 is 16 residues long. Germline assignment: CDR1 SGHVS and CDR2 FNYEAQ. The CDR3 sequence: CASSLGSRGAKNIQYF. In DNA, the CDR3 is TGTGCCAGCAGCTTAGGGTCGCGGGGAGCCAAAAACATTCAGTACTTC.

This chain joins TRBV29-1 and TRBJ2-3; D gene ambiguous. V was clipped by 3 bases and J by 1 base, with 5 bases between them. This CDR3 is built from 12 residues. From germline, CDR1 is SQVTM and CDR2 ANQGSEA. CDR3 nucleotide sequence: TGCAGCGTTGAGGCGGGCACAGATACGCAGTATTTT. It is translated as CSVEAGTDTQYF.

The chain carries TRBV28 and TRBJ1-2; 8 bases are shared with TRBD1. Per germline, CDR1 MDHEN and CDR2 SYDVKM. The CDR3 has 13 residues. The trim removed 6 bases at V and 7 bases at J, leaving 7 bases unmatched. In DNA form, the CDR3 reads TGTGCCAGCAGCCAGGGGGCCAGGGGTGGCTACACCTTC. This translates into CASSQGARGGYTF.

The V gene is TRBV27, the J gene TRBJ1-5; 11 bases are shared with TRBD1. V gave up 4 bases and J gave up 7 bases; unmatched junction bases: 6. Germline values: CDR1 MNHEY, CDR2 SMNVEV (reference sequence). This CDR3 is built from 15 residues. The CDR3, as DNA: TGTGCCAGCAGTTGGACAGGGGGCGGTCGGCAGCCCCAGCATTTT. It yields the protein CASSWTGGGRQPQHF.

The chain employs TRBV6-1 and TRBJ1-2, with D maybe TRBD1 (6 bases). The V and J ends lost 5 bases and 8 bases respectively, with 18 bases between them. CDR1 is MNHNS and CDR2 is SASEGT in the germline V gene. The CDR3 runs 14 residues. CDR3 nucleotides: TGTGCCAGCAGTTATGGGGGCCCCTACGGAGGCTACACCTTC. Its protein product is CASSYGGPYGGYTF.

This chain joins TRBV5-1 and TRBJ2-1; the D gene is possibly TRBD2 (5 bases). Germline lookup yields CDR1 SGHRS and CDR2 YFSETQ. Deletions cut 5 bases from V and 0 bases from J, with 12 bases between. This CDR3 contains 15 residues. CDR3: CASSGTRSSYNEQFF. The CDR3 nucleotides read TGCGCCAGCAGTGGTACTAGAAGCTCCTACAATGAGCAGTTCTTC.

This clone was picked up one time. The rearrangement uses TRBV27 and TRBJ2-5, with 7 bases lining up with TRBD2. Per the germline V gene, CDR1 is MNHEY and CDR2 is SMNVEV (reference sequence). V was pared by 5 bases and J by 5 bases, with 8 bases of the junction left unmatched. The CDR3 consists of 14 residues. The CDR3 region has the DNA TGTGCCAGCAGTCCGTTAGCGGGCGGGGAGACCCAGTACTTC. Protein sequence: CASSPLAGGETQYF.

The chain is built from TRBV6-5 and TRBJ2-1; 7 bases line up with TRBD1. V shed 1 base and J 4 bases; nucleotides not matched to a gene: 1. There are 14 residues in the CDR3. Germline V gene lookup returns CDR1 MNHEY and CDR2 SVGAGI. In DNA, the CDR3 is TGTGCCAGCAGTTACTACAGGGGATACAATGAGCAGTTCTTC. This gives the protein CASSYYRGYNEQFF.

The rearrangement joins TRBV19 to TRBJ2-3; a weak D match, TRBD1 (5 bases). Germline V lookup: CDR1 LNHDA, CDR2 SQIVND (reference sequence). V lost 3 bases and J 6 bases, leaving 13 bases between the germline ends. The length of the CDR3 is 14 residues. CDR3 coding DNA: TGTGCCAGTAGTATGGGGCTAGGGCCCGATACGCAGTATTTT. It specifies CASSMGLGPDTQYF.

This chain joins TRBV9 and TRBJ2-7; a weak D match, TRBD1 (6 bases). The CDR3 has 14 residues. Between the trimmed V and J ends, which lost 3 bases and 5 bases, there was a span of 15 bases. CDR1 is SGDLS and CDR2 is YYNGEE in the germline V gene. The CDR3 DNA sequence: TGTGCCAGCAGCGCTACAGGGAGTTTGCACGAGCAGTACTTC. Encoded protein: CASSATGSLHEQYF. Together with reference TRBV9 and TRBJ2-7, the CDR3 gives the full variable domain: DSGVTQTPKHLITATGQRVTLRCSPRSGDLSVYWYQQSLDQGLQFLIQYYNGEERAKGNILERFSAQQFPDLHSELNLSSLELGDSALYFCASSATGSLHEQYFGPGTRLTVT.

V is TRBV27 and J is TRBJ1-1; perhaps TRBD1 as D (5 bases). The length of the CDR3 is 16 residues. With 3 bases removed from V and 4 bases from J, the gap between germline ends came to 18 bases. CDR1 is MNHEY, CDR2 SMNVEV, per germline (reference sequence). The CDR3 DNA sequence: TGTGCCAGCAGTTTTTCCCAAAGGGGAGGTGGCACTGAAGCTTTCTTT. Its translation: CASSFSQRGGGTEAFF.

The chain has TRBV6-1 and TRBJ2-7; 11 bases agree with TRBD1. The CDR3 loop spans 15 amino acids. Germline values: CDR1 MNHNS, CDR2 SASEGT. V dropped 5 bases and J dropped 7; count of bases not matched to a gene: 10. The CDR3 DNA reads TGTGCCAGCAGTATGCTAGGACAGGGGGCGTGGGAGCAGTACTTC. Translation gives CASSMLGQGAWEQYF.

The CDR3 sequence: CAISESIPPGQANLYSNQPQHF. CDR3 sequence (DNA): TGTGCCATCAGTGAGTCAATCCCCCCGGGACAGGCGAACCTCTATAGCAATCAGCCCCAGCATTTT. This chain joins TRBV10-3 and TRBJ1-5; 8 nucleotides align to TRBD1. Germline V lookup: CDR1 ENHRY, CDR2 SYGVKD. V shed 0 bases and J 0 bases; nucleotides not matched to a gene: 19. CDR3 length equals 22 residues.

The chain employs TRBV28 and TRBJ1-2; D might be TRBD1 (6 bases). Germline CDR1 and CDR2: MDHEN and SYDVKM. V was trimmed by 2 bases and J by 2 bases, leaving 15 bases between them. This CDR3 contains 16 residues. CDR3 amino acids: CASSLPPGQPNYGYTF. CDR3 nucleotide sequence: TGTGCCAGCAGTTTACCTCCAGGACAGCCGAACTATGGCTACACCTTC.

The rearrangement joins TRBV19 to TRBJ1-1, with 9 bases matching TRBD1. The germline CDR1 and CDR2 sequences are LNHDA and SQIVND (reference sequence). Unmatched junction bases numbered 5, after V lost 5 bases and J lost 1 base. The CDR3 has 15 residues. CDR3 residues: CASSLRDRANTEAFF. The CDR3 DNA follows: TGTGCCAGTAGTCTCCGGGACAGGGCGAACACTGAAGCTTTCTTT.

The J gene is TRBJ2-7, the V gene TRBV5-5; TRBD2 matches 14 bases. CDR1 is SGHKS, CDR2 YYEKEE, per germline (reference sequence). V trimming: 0 bases; J trimming: 12 bases; junction bases outside the gene matches: 8. This CDR3 has 15 residues. CDR3 loop: CASSLGARTSGRRYF. As DNA, the CDR3 is TGTGCCAGCAGCTTGGGTGCGAGGACTAGCGGGAGGAGGTACTTC.

Only one count was recorded for this clone. The V call is TRBV27, the J call TRBJ1-1; D unclear. Trimming left V 4 bases short and J 9 bases short, with 12 bases between. CDR3 length: 12 amino acids. From germline, CDR1 is MNHEY and CDR2 SMNVEV (reference sequence). CDR3 region: CASSSPPSQAFF. CDR3 sequence (DNA): TGTGCCAGCAGTTCGCCTCCTAGCCAAGCTTTCTTT.

CDR3 coding DNA: TGTGCCAGCAGCCCGGGGACAAACCAAGAGACCCAGTACTTC. It yields the protein CASSPGTNQETQYF. The chain joins TRBV5-4 to TRBJ2-5, with D possibly matching TRBD1 (6 bases). The CDR3 length is 14 residues. Germline CDR1 is SGHNT and CDR2 is YYREEE (reference sequence). V lost 4 bases to trimming and J lost 0 bases, with 10 bases between them.

This rearrangement joins TRBV2 to TRBJ2-7, with TRBD1 matching over 9 bases. The CDR3 runs to 16 residues. Trimming took 0 bases from V and 6 from J; bases not matched to a gene: 9. Germline V lookup: CDR1 SNHLY, CDR2 FYNNEI. CDR3 DNA sequence: TGTGCCAGCAGTGAAGCAATGAGGGACAGGGCATTCGAGCAGTACTTC. It specifies CASSEAMRDRAFEQYF. Looking up the rest from reference TRBV2 and TRBJ2-7 gives the full variable domain: EPEVTQTPSHQVTQMGQEVILRCVPISNHLYFYWYRQILGQKVEFLVSFYNNEISEKSEIFDDQFSVERPDGSNFTLKIRSTKLEDSAMYFCASSEAMRDRAFEQYFGPGTRLTVT.

The V and J genes are TRBV11-3 and TRBJ2-1, with a possible D match to TRBD1 (6 bases). Trimming shortened V by 3 bases and J by 8 bases, and 17 bases separated the two germline ends. Germline V CDR1 and CDR2: SGHNT, YENEEA. The length of the CDR3 is 15 residues. CDR3 loop: CASSLNRVNIYEQFF. CDR3 nucleotides: TGTGCCAGCAGCTTGAACAGGGTAAATATCTATGAGCAGTTCTTC. The whole variable domain, remainder taken from reference TRBV11-3 and TRBJ2-1, is EAGVVQSPRYKIIEKKQPVAFWCNPISGHNTLYWYLQNLGQGPELLIRYENEEAVDDSQLPKDRFSAERLKGVDSTLKIQPAELGDSAVYLCASSLNRVNIYEQFFGPGTRLTVL.

The chain couples TRBV28 to TRBJ1-3, with D hard to call. CDR3 size: 16 residues. V was pared by 2 bases and J by 0 bases, with 11 bases between. Germline loops: CDR1 MDHEN, CDR2 SYDVKM. The CDR3 DNA is TGTGCCAGCAGTTTAATCTACCCTTCCTCTGGAAACACCATATATTTT. Translated: CASSLIYPSSGNTIYF.

The V and J genes are TRBV7-2 and TRBJ2-5, with 8 bases fitting TRBD1. CDR1 is SGHTA and CDR2 is FQGNSA in the germline V gene. The V segment lost 5 bases and the J segment 5 bases; nucleotides outside the gene matches: 13. The CDR3 spans 16 residues. CDR3 amino acids: CASSPNSGQARETQYF. The CDR3 coding sequence is TGTGCCAGCAGCCCCAACTCGGGACAGGCACGGGAGACCCAGTACTTC.

J is TRBJ2-5 and V is TRBV6-1; 9 positions match TRBD1. The J call may be in error: the DNA end matches TRBJ2-7 better. The CDR3 covers 14 residues. Germline V gene data show CDR1 as MNHNS and CDR2 as SASEGT. The CDR3 DNA follows: TGTGCCAGCAGCCAGACAGGGGGACCCTACGAGCAGTACTTC. This encodes CASSQTGGPYEQYF.

The chain is built from TRBV28 and TRBJ2-1, with D perhaps TRBD1 (6 bases). V was shortened by 6 bases and J by 7 bases, with 10 bases between the two germline ends. The CDR3 runs 12 residues. The germline V gene has CDR1 MDHEN and CDR2 SYDVKM. CDR3 sequence: CASRGRGNEQFF. The CDR3 DNA sequence: TGTGCCAGCAGAGGCAGGGGAAATGAGCAGTTCTTC.

The chain combines TRBV11-2 with TRBJ1-1; D perhaps matches TRBD1 (5 bases). The CDR3 totals 14 residues. With 2 bases removed from V and 6 bases from J, the gap between germline ends came to 13 bases. Germline-derived CDR1 and CDR2 are SGHAT and FQNNGV. CDR3 sequence reads: CASSLRLVGPEAFF. The CDR3 DNA follows: TGTGCCAGCAGCTTAAGACTGGTGGGGCCTGAAGCTTTCTTT.

CDR3 region: CASSLTQGNGNTIYF. The DNA of the CDR3 is TGCGCCAGCAGCTTAACACAGGGAAATGGAAACACCATATATTTT. The chain employs TRBV5-1 and TRBJ1-3, with TRBD1 as a possible D gene (6 bases). The CDR3 is 15 residues long. V shed 2 bases and J shed 3 bases, with 12 bases lying between them. The germline V gene has CDR1 SGHRS and CDR2 YFSETQ.

The gene calls are TRBV15 and TRBJ2-3; TRBD2 matches 11 bases. The CDR3 extends over 14 amino acids. J lost 7 bases, V lost 5 bases, and 5 bases had no gene match. CDR1 and CDR2 (germline): LNHNV, YYDKDF (reference sequence). In nucleotides, the CDR3 is TGTGCCACCAGCCCAGGGACTAGCGGACATACGCAGTATTTT. As protein: CATSPGTSGHTQYF.

The chain combines TRBV27 with TRBJ2-7; TRBD2 aligns across 9 bases. The length of the CDR3 is 15 residues. With 3 bases clipped from V and 0 bases from J, the junction kept 3 bases outside the gene matches. Looked up from germline, CDR1 is MNHEY and CDR2 is SMNVEV (reference sequence). The CDR3 coding sequence is TGTGCCAGCAGTTTTTATAGCGGGAGCTCCTACGAGCAGTACTTC. The encoded protein is CASSFYSGSSYEQYF.